Listed below are T cell receptor beta chains from one sample, sequenced in a study of PD-1 blockade in classical Hodgkin lymphoma. The method was immunoSEQ multiplex PCR; TCRdb's version includes in-frame clones alone and lacks a portion of them. Among about 40,000 clones, more than 75% were seen once, and the ten largest hold about 10%. Here the sequenced sample was peripheral blood mononuclear cells (PBMCs), taken at baseline. The receptors derive from a human donor with classical Hodgkin lymphoma. The CDR3 runs from the conserved cysteine through the conserved F or W. Each record gives: V gene, D gene, J gene, clone size, CDR3 protein, CDR3 DNA. The D gene is left open where the match is weak. Clone size is stated in some rows and not others, as once, few, many or a class when expanded.

>TRBV7-9|NA|TRBJ1-6|NA
CASSIGGDSPLHF
TGTGCCAGCAGCATAGGGGGGGACTCGCCCCTCCACTTT
>TRBV6-5|TRBD1|TRBJ1-2|NA
CASRPGQGRDYGYTF
TGTGCCAGCAGGCCAGGACAGGGGAGGGACTATGGCTACACCTTC
>TRBV30|NA|TRBJ2-7|once
CAWETVRAYEQYF
TGTGCCTGGGAGACAGTTAGGGCCTACGAGCAGTACTTC
>TRBV2|TRBD2|TRBJ2-3|NA
CASRGLAGSDTQYF
TGTGCCAGCAGGGGACTAGCGGGTTCAGATACGCAGTATTTT
>TRBV10-3|NA|TRBJ1-2|once
CAISMAGEGGYTF
TGTGCCATCAGTATGGCGGGGGAAGGCGGCTACACCTTC
>TRBV6-5|NA|TRBJ2-2|few
CASRKIGELFF
TGTGCCAGCAGAAAGATCGGGGAGCTGTTTTTT
>TRBV18|NA|TRBJ1-2|NA
CASAQDRLANYGYTF
TGTGCCAGCGCCCAAGACAGGCTAGCTAACTATGGCTACACCTTC
>TRBV11-3|NA|TRBJ1-4|NA
CARTRDTGQDEKLFF
TGTGCTAGAACCCGGGACACCGGACAAGATGAAAAACTGTTTTTT
>TRBV11-3|TRBD2|TRBJ2-3|NA
CASSLAGSGNTDTQYF
TGTGCCAGCAGCTTAGCCGGTAGCGGGAACACAGATACGCAGTATTTT
>TRBV7-9|NA|TRBJ2-7|few
CASSLSGARQEQYF
TGTGCCAGCAGCTTAAGTGGCGCCAGGCAAGAGCAGTACTTC
>TRBV6-6|NA|TRBJ1-4|NA
CASSKGGRNEKLFF
TGTGCCAGCAGCAAAGGAGGACGGAATGAAAAACTGTTTTTT
>TRBV11-2|NA|TRBJ2-4|once
CASSPKSGRLAKNIQYF
TGTGCCAGCAGCCCAAAGTCGGGGAGACTAGCCAAAAACATTCAGTACTTC
>TRBV6-6|TRBD2|TRBJ2-5|NA
CASSISGGTETQYF
TGTGCCAGCAGTATTAGCGGGGGGACGGAGACCCAGTACTTC
>TRBV6-5|NA|TRBJ2-2|NA
CASSYSNSRELFF
TGTGCCAGCAGTTACTCGAATTCCAGGGAGCTGTTTTTT
>TRBV28|NA|TRBJ2-5|NA
CASSLGSPGTQYF
TGTGCCAGCAGTTTAGGTAGTCCGGGGACCCAGTACTTC
>TRBV11-3|NA|TRBJ2-2|NA
CASSPATGELFF
TGTGCCAGCAGTCCTGCTACCGGGGAGCTGTTTTTT
>TRBV5-5|NA|TRBJ1-3|NA
CASSLVGAKNTIYF
TGTGCCAGCAGCTTGGTAGGGGCGAAGAACACCATATATTTT
>TRBV5-4|NA|TRBJ2-7|NA
CASSFGQGPYEQYF
TGTGCCAGCAGCTTCGGGCAGGGACCCTACGAGCAGTACTTC
>TRBV5-6|TRBD1|TRBJ2-7|NA
CASSLSTGNSYEQYF
TGTGCCAGCAGCCTCTCGACAGGGAACTCCTACGAGCAGTACTTC
>TRBV7-7|TRBD2|TRBJ2-3|once
CASSSGTSGSSDTQYF
TGTGCCAGCAGCTCCGGGACTAGCGGGAGTTCAGATACGCAGTATTTT
>TRBV13|TRBD1|TRBJ1-1|NA
CASSSVRGQMNTEAFF
TGTGCCAGCAGCTCCGTCCGGGGACAGATGAACACTGAAGCTTTCTTT
>TRBV5-6|NA|TRBJ2-1|NA
CASSLNLVPGNEQFF
TGTGCCAGCAGCTTGAACCTAGTACCTGGCAATGAGCAGTTCTTC
>TRBV5-3|NA|TRBJ2-1|NA
CARSLEPGPEIDEQFF
TGTGCCAGAAGCTTGGAACCGGGCCCTGAGATCGATGAGCAGTTCTTC
>TRBV21-1|NA|TRBJ2-7|few
CASTYGHSAPLF
TGTGCCAGCACCTACGGACATTCCGCTCCTTTATTC
>TRBV6-5|NA|TRBJ2-7|NA
CASRAGLREQYF
TGTGCCAGCAGGGCGGGACTTAGGGAGCAGTACTTC
>TRBV5-6|TRBD1|TRBJ2-7|once
CASRLTGGGGEQYF
TGTGCCAGCAGGCTGACAGGGGGTGGTGGGGAGCAGTACTTC
>TRBV10-2|TRBD1|TRBJ2-7|NA
CASSERRTGSEQYF
TGCGCCAGCAGTGAGCGACGGACAGGGAGCGAGCAGTACTTC
>TRBV7-6|NA|TRBJ1-3|few
CASSVLGNTIYF
TGTGCCAGCAGCGTATTGGGAAACACCATATATTTT
>TRBV19|TRBD1|TRBJ1-1|NA
CASSTGQGQNTEAFF
TGTGCCAGTAGTACTGGACAGGGACAGAACACTGAAGCTTTCTTT
>TRBV4-3|TRBD2|TRBJ2-7|once
CASSQGAGVLSYEQYF
TGCGCCAGCAGCCAAGGGGCGGGAGTCCTCTCCTACGAGCAGTACTTC
>TRBV4-2|NA|TRBJ2-1|NA
CASSQDGSSVGKFF
TGTGCCAGCAGCCAAGATGGGTCCAGCGTCGGTAAGTTCTTC
>TRBV5-1|NA|TRBJ1-1|NA
CASSLSGMPNTEAFF
TGCGCCAGCAGCTTGTCAGGGATGCCGAACACTGAAGCTTTCTTT
>TRBV7-3|NA|TRBJ2-3|NA
CASSLLEGGALSLGQDTQYF
TGTGCCAGCAGCCTTCTCGAGGGGGGCGCCTTGAGCTTGGGGCAAGATACGCAGTATTTT
>TRBV18|NA|TRBJ1-1|NA
CASSTLTRNTEAFF
TGTGCCAGCTCGACACTGACAAGGAACACTGAAGCTTTCTTT
>TRBV9|NA|TRBJ1-4|NA
CASSSSGTATNEKLFF
TGTGCCAGCAGCTCGAGTGGGACCGCAACTAATGAAAAACTGTTTTTT
>TRBV6-6|TRBD1|TRBJ1-4|NA
CASSPVDREVFF
TGTGCCAGCAGCCCTGTGGACAGGGAGGTGTTTTTT
>TRBV29-1|NA|TRBJ2-3|NA
CSVGSRGGVTDTQYF
TGCAGCGTTGGGTCACGTGGCGGGGTCACAGATACGCAGTATTTT
>TRBV4-1|NA|TRBJ2-2|NA
CASSQDWADYTGELFF
TGCGCCAGCAGCCAAGATTGGGCAGATTACACCGGGGAGCTGTTTTTT
>TRBV6-5|NA|TRBJ1-1|NA
CASSFEHGSVPEAFF
TGTGCCAGCAGCTTCGAACACGGGAGTGTGCCTGAAGCTTTCTTT
>TRBV4-3|NA|TRBJ2-7|NA
CASSQDPRSSSYEQYF
TGCGCCAGCAGCCAAGACCCACGCTCGAGCTCCTACGAGCAGTACTTC
>TRBV15|NA|TRBJ2-3|NA
CATSLRSGAGTDTQYF
TGTGCCACCAGCCTTCGCTCGGGTGCGGGCACAGATACGCAGTATTTT
>TRBV7-9|TRBD2|TRBJ2-1|once
CASSSLAGGNYNEQFF
TGTGCCAGCAGCTCCCTAGCGGGAGGGAACTACAATGAGCAGTTCTTC